This entry describes one T cell receptor beta chain. What it binds is not known. Just one base apart from a much larger clone, this may be a read error. The CDR3 is 16 amino acids. V was cut by 5 bases and J by 6 bases, with 23 bases left in between. The V gene's germline CDR1 is SGHVS and CDR2 FQNEAQ. This record comes from a study of molecular identifiers for immune sequencing clone quantification. General study findings and limits: Naive cells had under 1% of molecules in clones above 20 RNA copies, effectors over 99%.

Sorted naive CD8 T cells, 20,000 to 1,000,000, were sequenced from 10%, 30% or 50% RNA. CD8+CD4-CCR7+CD45RA+ cells were sorted as naive CD8 T cells. Libraries of bulk TCR were made by previously described methods (with listed TCR primers). Each CDR3 protein gets one entry after TCRdb re-called the PCR reads with MiXCR. The sample has hundreds of thousands of distinct CDR3 sequences, 20% to 25% seen once. The rearrangement links TRBV7-8 to TRBJ2-7, with D possibly called TRBD1 or TRBD2 (7 bases each). This sequence originates from a human donor in good health. Some libraries in this study had Jurkat cell RNA spiked in. The material sequenced was naive CD8+ T cells from blood, with Jurkat cell RNA spiked in. Subset specified: FACS-sorted CD8+CD4-CCR7+CD45RA+ naive T cells. The CDR3 DNA follows: TGTGCCAGCAGCCTATGGGAGGGGGCTGGGACCTGCGAGCAGTACTTC. Translated: CASSLWEGAGTCEQYF. The entire variable domain, with the rest obtained from reference TRBV7-8 and TRBJ2-7, is as follows: GAGVSQSPRYKVAKRGQDVALRCDPISGHVSLFWYQQALGQGPEFLTYFQNEAQLDKSGLPSDRFFAERPEGSVSTLKIQRTQQEDSAVYLCASSLWEGAGTCEQYFGPGTRLTVT.